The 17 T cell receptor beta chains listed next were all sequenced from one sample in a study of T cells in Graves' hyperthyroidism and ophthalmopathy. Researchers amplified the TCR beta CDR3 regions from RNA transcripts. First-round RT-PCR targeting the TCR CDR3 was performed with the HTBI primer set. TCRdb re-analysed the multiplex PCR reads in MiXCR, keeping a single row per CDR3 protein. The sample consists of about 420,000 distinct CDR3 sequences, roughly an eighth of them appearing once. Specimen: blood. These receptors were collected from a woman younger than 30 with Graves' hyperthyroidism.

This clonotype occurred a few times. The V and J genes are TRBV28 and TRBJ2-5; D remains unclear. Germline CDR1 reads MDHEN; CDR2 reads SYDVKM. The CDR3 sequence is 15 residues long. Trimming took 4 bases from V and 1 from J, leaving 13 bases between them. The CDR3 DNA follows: TGTGCCAGCAGTTCCTCAGCCTTAGGCCAAGAGACCCAGTACTTC. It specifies CASSSSALGQETQYF.

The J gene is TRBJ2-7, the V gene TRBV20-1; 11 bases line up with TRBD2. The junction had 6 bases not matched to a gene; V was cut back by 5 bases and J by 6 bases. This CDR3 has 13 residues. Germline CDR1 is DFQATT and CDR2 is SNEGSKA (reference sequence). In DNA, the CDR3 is TGCAGTGCTGGGGTTCTAGCGGGAGGCGAGCAGTACTTC. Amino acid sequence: CSAGVLAGGEQYF.

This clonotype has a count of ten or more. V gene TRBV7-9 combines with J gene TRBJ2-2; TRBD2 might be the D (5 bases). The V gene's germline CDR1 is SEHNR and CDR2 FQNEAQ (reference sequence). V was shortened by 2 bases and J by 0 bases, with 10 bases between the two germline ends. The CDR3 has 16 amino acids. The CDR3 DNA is TGTGCCAGCAGCTTAATCGAACTAGCGAACACCGGGGAGCTGTTTTTT. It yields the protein CASSLIELANTGELFF.

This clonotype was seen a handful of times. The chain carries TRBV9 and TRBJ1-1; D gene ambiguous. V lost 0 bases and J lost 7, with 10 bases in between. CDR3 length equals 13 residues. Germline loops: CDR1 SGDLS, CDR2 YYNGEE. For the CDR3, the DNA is TGTGCCAGCAGCGTAGAAGGCACCGATGAAGCTTTCTTT. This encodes CASSVEGTDEAFF. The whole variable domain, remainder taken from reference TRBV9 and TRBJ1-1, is DSGVTQTPKHLITATGQRVTLRCSPRSGDLSVYWYQQSLDQGLQFLIQYYNGEERAKGNILERFSAQQFPDLHSELNLSSLELGDSALYFCASSVEGTDEAFFGQGTRLTVV.

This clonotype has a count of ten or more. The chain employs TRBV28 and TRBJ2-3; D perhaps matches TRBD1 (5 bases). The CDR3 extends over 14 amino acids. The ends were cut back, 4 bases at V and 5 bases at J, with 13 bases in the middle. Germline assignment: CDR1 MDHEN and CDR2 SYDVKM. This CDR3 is CASSWGREGDTQYF. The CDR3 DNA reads TGTGCCAGCAGTTGGGGCAGGGAAGGAGATACGCAGTATTTT.

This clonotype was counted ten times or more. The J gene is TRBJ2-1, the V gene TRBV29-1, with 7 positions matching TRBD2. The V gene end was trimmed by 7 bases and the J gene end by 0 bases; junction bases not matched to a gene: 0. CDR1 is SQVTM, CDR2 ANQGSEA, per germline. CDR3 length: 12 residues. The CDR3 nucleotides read TGCAGCGAGCGGGACTCCTACAATGAGCAGTTCTTC. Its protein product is CSERDSYNEQFF.

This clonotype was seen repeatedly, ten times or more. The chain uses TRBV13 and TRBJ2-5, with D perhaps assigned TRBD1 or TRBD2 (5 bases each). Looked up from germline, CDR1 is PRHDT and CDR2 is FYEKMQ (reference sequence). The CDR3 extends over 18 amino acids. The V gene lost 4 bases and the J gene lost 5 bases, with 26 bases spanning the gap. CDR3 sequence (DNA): TGTGCCAGCAGCTCCCAAACCTCTTCCGGGACGTTGCTGGAGACCCAGTACTTC. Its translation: CASSSQTSSGTLLETQYF. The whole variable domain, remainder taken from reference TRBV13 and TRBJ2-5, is AAGVIQSPRHLIKEKRETATLKCYPIPRHDTVYWYQQGPGQDPQFLISFYEKMQSDKGSIPDRFSAQQFSDYHSELNMSSLELGDSALYFCASSSQTSSGTLLETQYFGPGTRLLVL.

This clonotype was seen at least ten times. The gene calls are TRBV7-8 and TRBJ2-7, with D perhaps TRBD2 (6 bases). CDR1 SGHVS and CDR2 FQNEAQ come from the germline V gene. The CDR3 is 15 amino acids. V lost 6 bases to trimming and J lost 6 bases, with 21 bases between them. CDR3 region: CASSFAGTGLSEQYF. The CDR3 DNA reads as TGTGCCAGCAGTTTTGCCGGGACTGGGCTTAGCGAGCAGTACTTC.

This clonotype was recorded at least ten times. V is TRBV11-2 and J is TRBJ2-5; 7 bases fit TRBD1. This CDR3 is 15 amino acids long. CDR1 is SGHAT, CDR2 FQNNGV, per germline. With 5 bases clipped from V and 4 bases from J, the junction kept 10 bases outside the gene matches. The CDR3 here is CASSPGQDPRETQYF. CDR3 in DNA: TGTGCCAGCAGCCCCGGACAGGACCCCCGAGAGACCCAGTACTTC.

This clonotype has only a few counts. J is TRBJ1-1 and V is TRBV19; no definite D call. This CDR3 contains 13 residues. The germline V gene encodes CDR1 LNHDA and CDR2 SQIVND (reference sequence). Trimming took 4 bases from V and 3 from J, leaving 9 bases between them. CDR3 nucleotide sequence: TGTGCCAGTAGTAAGGCGGGAGACACTGAAGCTTTCTTT. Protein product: CASSKAGDTEAFF. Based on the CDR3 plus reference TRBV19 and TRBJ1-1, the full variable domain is DGGITQSPKYLFRKEGQNVTLSCEQNLNHDAMYWYRQDPGQGLRLIYYSQIVNDFQKGDIAEGYSVSREKKESFPLTVTSAQKNPTAFYLCASSKAGDTEAFFGQGTRLTVV.

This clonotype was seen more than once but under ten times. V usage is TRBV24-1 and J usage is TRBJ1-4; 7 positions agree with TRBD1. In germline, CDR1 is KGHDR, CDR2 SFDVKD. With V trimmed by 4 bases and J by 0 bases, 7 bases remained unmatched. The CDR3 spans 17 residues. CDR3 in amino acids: CATSEALTGATNEKLFF. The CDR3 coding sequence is TGTGCCACCAGTGAGGCGCTTACAGGGGCAACTAATGAAAAACTGTTTTTT.

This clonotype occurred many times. For the CDR3, the DNA is TGTGCCAGCAGCTTAATAGGGGCCGGGGAGCTGTTTTTT. Translated: CASSLIGAGELFF. The chain recombines TRBV7-3 with TRBJ2-2; tentatively, D is TRBD1 (5 bases). The V and J ends lost 1 base and 6 bases respectively, with 6 bases between them. Germline assignment: CDR1 SGHTA and CDR2 FQGTGA. The CDR3 runs to 13 residues.

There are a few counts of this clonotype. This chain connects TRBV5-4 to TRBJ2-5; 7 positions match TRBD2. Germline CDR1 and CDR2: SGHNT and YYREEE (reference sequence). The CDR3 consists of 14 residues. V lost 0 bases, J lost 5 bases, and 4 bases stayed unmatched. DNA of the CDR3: TGTGCCAGCAGCTTGGCCGCGGGGGTGGAGACCCAGTACTTC. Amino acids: CASSLAAGVETQYF.

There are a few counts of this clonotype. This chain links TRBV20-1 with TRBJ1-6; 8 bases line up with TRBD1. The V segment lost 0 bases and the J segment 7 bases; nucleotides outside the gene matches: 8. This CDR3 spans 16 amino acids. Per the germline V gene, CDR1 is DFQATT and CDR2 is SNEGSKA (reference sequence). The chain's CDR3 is CSAREHPGQANSPLHF. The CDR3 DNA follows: TGCAGTGCTAGAGAGCACCCGGGACAGGCAAATTCACCCCTCCACTTT.

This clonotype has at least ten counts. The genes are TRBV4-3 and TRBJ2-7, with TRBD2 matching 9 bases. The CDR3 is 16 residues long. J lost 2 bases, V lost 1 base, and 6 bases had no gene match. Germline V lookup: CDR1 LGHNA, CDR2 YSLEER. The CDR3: CASSQVGASGAYEQYF. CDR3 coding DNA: TGCGCCAGCAGCCAAGTTGGGGCTAGCGGGGCCTACGAGCAGTACTTC.

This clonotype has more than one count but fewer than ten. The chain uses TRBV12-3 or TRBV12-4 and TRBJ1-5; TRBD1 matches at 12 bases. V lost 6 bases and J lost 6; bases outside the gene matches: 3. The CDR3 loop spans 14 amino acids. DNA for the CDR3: TGTGCCAGCAGGGGACAGGGGGCAGGTCAGCCCCAGCATTTT. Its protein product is CASRGQGAGQPQHF.

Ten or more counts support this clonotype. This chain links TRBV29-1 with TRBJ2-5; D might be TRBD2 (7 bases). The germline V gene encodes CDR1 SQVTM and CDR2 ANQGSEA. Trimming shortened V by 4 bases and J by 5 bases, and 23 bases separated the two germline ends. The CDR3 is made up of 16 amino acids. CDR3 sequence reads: CSVGNPGRGFGETQYF. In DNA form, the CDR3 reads TGCAGCGTTGGGAATCCGGGGAGGGGGTTTGGGGAGACCCAGTACTTC.